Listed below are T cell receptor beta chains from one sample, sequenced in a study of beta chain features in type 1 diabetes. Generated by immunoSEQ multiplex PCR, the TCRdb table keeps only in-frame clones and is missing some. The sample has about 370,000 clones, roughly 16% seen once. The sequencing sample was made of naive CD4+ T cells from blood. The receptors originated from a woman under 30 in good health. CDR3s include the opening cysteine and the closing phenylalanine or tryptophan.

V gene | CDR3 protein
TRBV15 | CATGGTYEQYF
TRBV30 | CAWSVQGGYTDTQYF
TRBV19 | CASSAFRDRGQPQHF
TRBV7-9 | CASSPDRGNGEQYF
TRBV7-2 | CASSAQGGLASDTQYF
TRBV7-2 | CASSAQSQIAGVLNEQFF
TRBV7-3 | CASSDRVSYGYTF
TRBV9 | CASSVVGTTAGYTF
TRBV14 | CASSHLTDTQYF
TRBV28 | CAGRTGRNQPQHF
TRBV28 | CALGNREGSYEQYF
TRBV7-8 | CASSAIPGLAGPETQYF
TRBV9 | CASSVELTGTGEQYF
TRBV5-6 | CASSLESTGGNIQYF
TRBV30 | CAWSWDSRTDTQYF
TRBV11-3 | CASSSRTSGNYNEQFF
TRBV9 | CASSPRGVYEQYF
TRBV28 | CASRRTGGPSYEQYF
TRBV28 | CASSTRVIGYTF
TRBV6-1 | CASKTSGGYNEQFF
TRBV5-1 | CASSLGGGGSYEQYF
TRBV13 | CASSRLVASYEQYF